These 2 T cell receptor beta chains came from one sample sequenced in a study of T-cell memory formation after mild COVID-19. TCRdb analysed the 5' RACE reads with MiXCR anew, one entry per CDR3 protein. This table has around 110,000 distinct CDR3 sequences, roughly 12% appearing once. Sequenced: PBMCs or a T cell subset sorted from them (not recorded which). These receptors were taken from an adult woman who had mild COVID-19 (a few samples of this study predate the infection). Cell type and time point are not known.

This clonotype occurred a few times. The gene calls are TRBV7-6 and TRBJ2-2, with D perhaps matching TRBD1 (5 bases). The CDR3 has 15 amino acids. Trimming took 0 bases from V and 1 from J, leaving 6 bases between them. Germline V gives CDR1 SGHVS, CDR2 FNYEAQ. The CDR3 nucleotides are TGTGCCAGCAGCTTAGCGGACAAGAACACCGGGGAGCTGTTTTTT. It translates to CASSLADKNTGELFF.

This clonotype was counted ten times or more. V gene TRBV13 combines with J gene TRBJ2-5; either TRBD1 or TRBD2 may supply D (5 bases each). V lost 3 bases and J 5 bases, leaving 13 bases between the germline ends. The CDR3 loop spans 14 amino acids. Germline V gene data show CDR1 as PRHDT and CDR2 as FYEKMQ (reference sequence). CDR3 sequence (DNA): TGTGCCAGCAGCTTTGGGATACGGGGCGAGACCCAGTACTTC. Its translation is CASSFGIRGETQYF.